Listed below are T cell receptor beta chains from one sample, sequenced in a study of graft-versus-host responses after intestinal transplantation. Repertoires were generated with immunoSEQ multiplex PCR, while TCRdb's copy carries only in-frame clones and drops some. The data show about 130,000 clones, around nine tenths seen once. Antigens of these TCRs are unknown. The source material was unstimulated CD4+ T cells sorted from spleen or lymph node cells, sampled before intestinal transplant. The receptors were gathered from a human donor who received an intestinal transplant. The CDR3 runs from the conserved cysteine through the conserved F or W. Each record gives: clone size, V gene, D gene, J gene, CDR3 protein, CDR3 DNA. D genes are given only for firm matches. Where a row states a size, it is once, few, many or the class of an expanded clone; other rows omit it.

>.|TRBV5-1|TRBD1|TRBJ1-2
CASSLRTGESHYGYTF
TGCGCCAGCAGCTTGCGGACAGGGGAGTCGCACTATGGCTACACCTTC
>.|TRBV29-1|.|TRBJ1-4
CSVRPPGEKLFF
TGCAGCGTTAGGCCTCCGGGGGAAAAACTGTTTTTT
>.|TRBV6-1|.|TRBJ1-3
CARIRTSSGNTIYF
TGTGCCAGGATCAGGACCTCCTCTGGAAACACCATATATTTT
>.|TRBV18|.|TRBJ1-5
CASSPLNQPQHF
TGTGCCAGCTCACCATTAAATCAGCCCCAGCATTTT
>once|TRBV6-5|.|TRBJ1-1
CASSESFSDGAFF
TGTGCCAGCAGTGAATCCTTTTCTGATGGAGCTTTCTTT
>.|TRBV6-4|.|TRBJ2-1
CASMGWVAGYNEQFF
TGTGCCAGCATGGGTTGGGTCGCGGGGTACAATGAGCAGTTCTTC
>.|TRBV4-2|.|TRBJ1-6
CASSQGVLGSSPLHF
TGTGCCAGCAGCCAAGGGGTGCTGGGGAGTTCACCCCTCCACTTT
>once|TRBV29-1|TRBD2|TRBJ2-3
CSVEGTGGHGDTQYF
TGCAGCGTTGAGGGAACGGGGGGGCACGGAGATACGCAGTATTTT
>.|TRBV7-9|.|TRBJ1-5
CASSPLDSNQPQHF
TGTGCCAGCAGCCCCTTGGATAGCAATCAGCCCCAGCATTTT
>.|TRBV7-7|.|TRBJ2-1
CASSLRVSGALGNYNEQFF
TGTGCCAGCAGCTTACGGGTTTCAGGGGCCCTTGGGAACTACAATGAGCAGTTCTTC
>.|TRBV7-9|.|TRBJ1-3
CASSLGEGRGPSGNTIYF
TGTGCCAGCAGCTTAGGGGAGGGGAGAGGGCCCTCTGGAAACACCATATATTTT
>.|TRBV9|.|TRBJ1-2
CASSPGHTSYGYTF
TGTGCCAGCAGCCCTGGACACACAAGCTATGGCTACACCTTC
>.|TRBV6-1|TRBD1|TRBJ2-5
CASSRDRVMETQYF
TGTGCCAGCAGTCGGGACAGGGTTATGGAGACCCAGTACTTC
>.|TRBV28|.|TRBJ2-5
CASSLFETQYF
TGTGCCAGCAGTTTATTCGAGACCCAGTACTTC
>.|TRBV5-4|TRBD1|TRBJ1-2
CASSLPRQGAYGYTF
TGTGCCAGCAGCTTACCTCGACAGGGGGCCTATGGCTACACCTTC
>.|TRBV6-6|.|TRBJ1-5
CASRNTGSPYYQPQHF
TGTGCCAGCAGAAACACGGGATCCCCTTATTATCAGCCCCAGCATTTT
>.|TRBV7-2|.|TRBJ2-5
CASSPQLGGGRAQYF
TGTGCCAGCAGCCCCCAGCTGGGGGGGGGCCGGGCCCAGTACTTC
>.|TRBV29-1|TRBD2|TRBJ2-1
CSSGTSGVGGYNEQFF
TGCAGCTCGGGGACTAGCGGGGTAGGGGGGTACAATGAGCAGTTCTTC
>.|TRBV30|.|TRBJ1-2
CAWSTKGGYGYTF
TGTGCCTGGAGTACGAAAGGGGGCTATGGCTACACCTTC
>.|TRBV11-3|.|TRBJ2-2
CASSLNKGELFF
TGTGCCAGCAGCTTAAACAAAGGGGAGCTGTTTTTT
>.|TRBV7-2|TRBD2|TRBJ2-7
CASSTLAGGYEQYF
TGTGCCAGCAGCACCCTAGCGGGGGGTTACGAGCAGTACTTC
>.|TRBV7-9|.|TRBJ1-3
CASGHSNGASGTIYF
TGTGCCAGCGGTCACTCCAATGGGGCGAGTGGCACCATATATTTT
>once|TRBV4-1|.|TRBJ2-1
CASSQGQSSYNEQFF
TGCGCCAGCAGCCAAGGTCAGAGCTCCTACAATGAGCAGTTCTTC
>.|TRBV28|TRBD2|TRBJ2-1
CASSPGGGLGYNEQFF
TGTGCCAGCAGTCCTGGCGGGGGGCTGGGGTACAATGAGCAGTTCTTC
>.|TRBV6-1|TRBD1|TRBJ2-5
CASSYDRVLETQYF
TGTGCCAGCAGTTATGACAGGGTTTTAGAGACCCAGTACTTC
>.|TRBV6-1|.|TRBJ2-7
CASSEAKRRSPYEQYF
TGTGCCAGCAGTGAAGCAAAGAGGAGGAGTCCCTACGAGCAGTACTTC
>.|TRBV5-4|.|TRBJ2-1
CASSLDGTGGREQFF
TGTGCCAGCAGCTTGGATGGGACGGGCGGTCGGGAGCAGTTCTTC
>.|TRBV18|TRBD1|TRBJ2-5
CASSRDRQETQYF
TGTGCCAGCTCACGGGACAGGCAAGAGACCCAGTACTTC
>once|TRBV7-3|.|TRBJ1-2
CASSLRGGGGSGYTF
TGTGCCAGCAGCTTAAGGGGAGGGGGAGGAAGTGGCTACACCTTC